Presented here are 16 T cell receptor beta chains from one specimen sequenced in a study of blood T cell repertoires in COVID-19. Sequenced by immunoSEQ multiplex PCR; TCRdb stores in-frame clones only, minus some. Of more than 150,000 clones in the sample, around 79% were seen once. Sequences were obtained from peripheral blood. The receptors were gathered from a man aged 60-69 years with active or convalescent COVID-19.

The chain employs TRBV9 and TRBJ2-1; 9 bases agree with TRBD2. V lost 3 bases to trimming and J lost 7 bases; unmatched junction nucleotides: 8. This CDR3 is 15 amino acids long. Per germline, CDR1 SGDLS and CDR2 YYNGEE. The CDR3 region has the DNA TGTGCCAGCAGCGCCGAGCTAGCGGGGTTAAATGAGCAGTTCTTC. This encodes CASSAELAGLNEQFF.

This clone was seen just once. The chain combines TRBV29-1 with TRBJ1-1, with D maybe TRBD1 (6 bases). V lost 4 bases and J 0 bases, leaving 6 bases between the germline ends. CDR1 and CDR2 from the germline V gene are SQVTM and ANQGSEA. CDR3 length: 12 residues. CDR3 sequence: CSVGQVNTEAFF. The CDR3 bases are TGCAGCGTTGGACAGGTGAACACTGAAGCTTTCTTT.

This clone was picked up a small number of times. The J gene is TRBJ1-2, the V gene TRBV7-3; D unresolved. The V end was cut by 5 bases, the J end by 6 bases, with 13 bases between. Germline V gene lookup returns CDR1 SGHTA and CDR2 FQGTGA. The CDR3 extends over 13 amino acids. The CDR3 coding sequence is TGTGCCAGCAGCCCGTCCGGTCGTCATGGCTACACCTTC. It specifies CASSPSGRHGYTF.

The chain employs TRBV29-1 and TRBJ1-1, with 7 bases lining up with TRBD1. This CDR3 is built from 12 residues. Germline CDR1 is SQVTM and CDR2 is ANQGSEA. V was pared by 5 bases and J by 7 bases, with 7 bases of the junction left unmatched. The CDR3 DNA reads TGCAGCGTTACCGACAGGGCCCTTGAAGCTTTCTTT. This encodes CSVTDRALEAFF. Complete variable domain (other parts from reference TRBV29-1 and TRBJ1-1): SAVISQKPSRDICQRGTSLTIQCQVDSQVTMMFWYRQQPGQSLTLIATANQGSEATYESGFVIDKFPISRPNLTFSTLTVSNMSPEDSSIYLCSVTDRALEAFFGQGTRLTVV.

The chain combines TRBV6-2 or TRBV6-3 with TRBJ2-3, with D possibly being TRBD2 (6 bases). The germline CDR1 and CDR2 sequences are MNHEY and SVGEGT. The germline V and J ends were trimmed by 2 bases and 1 base, with 22 bases remaining between them. The CDR3 covers 19 residues. The chain's CDR3 is CASSYRPGTGVLGTDTQYF. The CDR3 DNA sequence: TGTGCCAGCAGTTACCGCCCCGGGACGGGGGTCCTGGGCACAGATACGCAGTATTTT.

The J gene is TRBJ2-1, the V gene TRBV9; TRBD2 matches at 7 bases. V trimming: 4 bases; J trimming: 7 bases; junction bases outside the gene matches: 11. Germline values: CDR1 SGDLS, CDR2 YYNGEE. CDR3 length equals 15 residues. The CDR3 DNA reads TGTGCCAGCAGCCTGGGGGGGGTCATCAGGAATGAGCAGTTCTTC. Its translation: CASSLGGVIRNEQFF. The whole variable domain, remainder taken from reference TRBV9 and TRBJ2-1, is DSGVTQTPKHLITATGQRVTLRCSPRSGDLSVYWYQQSLDQGLQFLIQYYNGEERAKGNILERFSAQQFPDLHSELNLSSLELGDSALYFCASSLGGVIRNEQFFGPGTRLTVL.

The chain combines TRBV18 with TRBJ2-1, with 9 bases that match TRBD2. The CDR3 is 15 residues long. Germline V gives CDR1 KGHSH, CDR2 LQKENI. The V gene end was trimmed by 3 bases and the J gene end by 7 bases; junction bases not matched to a gene: 7. The CDR3: CASSPGAGGHNEQFF. In DNA, the CDR3 is TGTGCCAGCTCACCTGGGGCGGGAGGGCATAATGAGCAGTTCTTC.

This clone was observed a single time. V and J are TRBV28 and TRBJ2-7; D call uncertain. Trimming left V 5 bases short and J 2 bases short, with 13 bases between. The germline CDR1 and CDR2 sequences are MDHEN and SYDVKM. The CDR3 sequence is 14 residues long. The CDR3 loop is CASSLVPGTYEQYF. The CDR3 region has the DNA TGTGCCAGCAGTCTTGTGCCAGGAACCTACGAGCAGTACTTC.

J is TRBJ2-5 and V is TRBV9, with D uncertain. This CDR3 is built from 14 residues. Germline lookup yields CDR1 SGDLS and CDR2 YYNGEE. V was trimmed by 0 bases and J by 5 bases, leaving 11 bases between them. The CDR3 DNA reads TGTGCCAGCAGCGTAGATGCCCTAGAGGAGACCCAGTACTTC. It encodes CASSVDALEETQYF.

A few counts support this clone. The chain uses TRBV28 and TRBJ1-1; 7 bases map to TRBD1. Germline-derived CDR1 and CDR2 are MDHEN and SYDVKM. This CDR3 contains 14 residues. Trimming cost V 5 bases and J 2 bases; bases outside gene matches: 5. The DNA of the CDR3 is TGTGCCAGCAGTACAAGGGGGCTTAACACTGAAGCTTTCTTT. Translating it yields CASSTRGLNTEAFF.

V and J are TRBV27 and TRBJ2-7, with 12 bases identical to TRBD2. The CDR3 runs to 16 residues. Germline CDR1 and CDR2: MNHEY and SMNVEV (reference sequence). V was pared by 6 bases and J by 5 bases, with 11 bases of the junction left unmatched. CDR3 sequence: CASRQRGTSGFHEQYF. CDR3 in DNA: TGTGCCAGCAGGCAGAGAGGGACTAGCGGGTTTCACGAGCAGTACTTC.

The gene calls are TRBV5-4 and TRBJ1-2; D not resolved. Germline CDR1 reads SGHNT; CDR2 reads YYREEE (reference sequence). V lost 0 bases to trimming and J lost 8 bases, with 14 bases between them. CDR3 length: 14 amino acids. The CDR3 protein is CASSLDYDSSGYTF. For the CDR3, the DNA is TGTGCCAGCAGCTTGGATTACGACTCTAGCGGCTACACCTTC. The whole variable domain, remainder taken from reference TRBV5-4 and TRBJ1-2, is ETGVTQSPTHLIKTRGQQVTLRCSSQSGHNTVSWYQQALGQGPQFIFQYYREEENGRGNFPPRFSGLQFPNYSSELNVNALELDDSALYLCASSLDYDSSGYTFGSGTRLTVV.

This clone appeared once. This chain joins TRBV5-1 and TRBJ1-6, with D hard to call. Germline V lookup: CDR1 SGHRS, CDR2 YFSETQ. The CDR3 totals 15 residues. V lost 0 bases, J lost 7 bases, and 11 bases lay in between. In nucleotides, the CDR3 is TGCGCCAGCAGCTTGGCCGCGGCGGAAAATTCACCCCTCCACTTT. Translating it yields CASSLAAAENSPLHF. Drawing the rest from reference TRBV5-1 and TRBJ1-6, the complete variable domain is KAGVTQTPRYLIKTRGQQVTLSCSPISGHRSVSWYQQTPGQGLQFLFEYFSETQRNKGNFPGRFSGRQFSNSRSEMNVSTLELGDSALYLCASSLAAAENSPLHFGNGTRLTVT.

J is TRBJ1-5 and V is TRBV27, with 9 bases aligning to TRBD1. The ends lost 2 bases at V and 4 bases at J; junction bases unmatched: 3. Germline V gives CDR1 MNHEY, CDR2 SMNVEV (reference sequence). The CDR3 consists of 15 residues. CDR3 sequence: CASSLRQGVNQPQHF. DNA for the CDR3: TGTGCCAGCAGTTTACGACAGGGGGTGAATCAGCCCCAGCATTTT.

This clone occurred a few times. The chain couples TRBV20-1 to TRBJ2-7, with 9 bases matching TRBD2. The CDR3 is 16 residues long. V was clipped by 3 bases and J by 0 bases; unmatched bases: 9. The germline V gene has CDR1 DFQATT and CDR2 SNEGSKA (reference sequence). CDR3 in DNA: TGCAGTGCTAGTCCGGGACTAGCTGCTGACTCCTACGAGCAGTACTTC. This gives the protein CSASPGLAADSYEQYF.

The chain carries TRBV3-1 (or the pseudogene TRBV3-2) and TRBJ2-3; D uncertain. The ends were cut back, 0 bases at V and 5 bases at J, with 21 bases in the middle. This CDR3 is 18 amino acids long. Germline assignment: CDR1 LGHDT and CDR2 YNNKEL (reference sequence). The CDR3 protein is CASSQDLEAASERDTQYF. CDR3 coding DNA: TGTGCCAGCAGCCAAGATCTTGAGGCTGCCTCGGAGAGAGATACGCAGTATTTT.